Described below is a single T cell receptor beta chain sequence and its context. The antigen is unknown. The V gene end was trimmed by 3 bases and the J gene end by 5 bases; junction bases not matched to a gene: 5. This CDR3 is built from 14 residues. Germline V gene data show CDR1 as MNHNS and CDR2 as SASEGT. Repertoires were generated with immunoSEQ multiplex PCR, while TCRdb's copy carries only in-frame clones and drops some. This table has around 250,000 clones, almost 90% appearing once. From the 120-subject validation cohort, which was separate from the approximately 700-subject first cohort, the donors were drawn. The sample originates from a study of cytomegalovirus exposure and HLA in healthy donors. Study-level background: The roughly 110 validation repertoires were produced on the same platform as the 650 or so repertoires of the first cohort. This was reported in a later analysis.

Study-wide results and caveats: Most TCR sequences proved rare, with some public TCRs found in many donors. The study designated 150 or so TCR beta chains cytomegalovirus-associated.

Sequencing was carried out using PBMCs. This receptor was obtained from a young woman in good health and CMV-seronegative. The chain recombines TRBV6-1 with TRBJ1-2; 8 bases are a match to TRBD1. The CDR3 sequence is CASSDLQGAYGYTF. The CDR3 DNA follows: TGTGCCAGCAGTGATTTGCAGGGGGCTTATGGCTACACCTTC.